The rows below give T cell receptor beta chains drawn from one sample of a study of shared clonotypes between healthy human individuals. Method: immunoSEQ multiplex PCR; TCRdb's copy keeps in-frame clones and lacks some. The repertoire holds hundreds of thousands of clones, with 95% as singletons. Sequencing was performed on naive CD8+ T cells sorted from blood. Receptors originate from a woman in her thirties in good health. Each CDR3 is given with its conserved first and last residue. Fields, in order: J gene, V gene, clone size, D gene, CDR3 protein, CDR3 DNA. A D gene is named only where the DNA matches it firmly. Where a row states a size, it is once, few, many or the class of an expanded clone; other rows omit it.

J: TRBJ2-2
V: TRBV27
size: -
D: -
CDR3: CASSLTSTWGPPGELFF
DNA: TGTGCCAGCAGTTTAACTAGCACCTGGGGGCCACCCGGGGAGCTGTTTTTT

J: TRBJ2-6
V: TRBV19
size: -
D: TRBD2
CDR3: CASSIREGAGANVLTF
DNA: TGTGCCAGTAGTATCAGGGAGGGAGCTGGGGCCAACGTCCTGACTTTC

J: TRBJ1-4
V: TRBV6-1
size: -
D: TRBD1
CDR3: CASSGGDSTDEKLFF
DNA: TGTGCCAGCAGTGGCGGGGACAGTACAGATGAAAAACTGTTTTTT

J: TRBJ2-1
V: TRBV27
size: -
D: -
CDR3: CASSHTRRNEQFF
DNA: TGTGCCAGCAGTCACACCCGGAGGAATGAGCAGTTCTTC

J: TRBJ2-7
V: TRBV6-1
size: -
D: TRBD1
CDR3: CASTDRDSYEQYF
DNA: TGTGCCAGCACCGACAGGGACTCCTACGAGCAGTACTTC

J: TRBJ1-5
V: TRBV30
size: -
D: -
CDR3: CAWSRGQSWDQPQHF
DNA: TGTGCCTGGAGCCGTGGACAGTCGTGGGATCAGCCCCAGCATTTT

J: TRBJ2-1
V: TRBV7-9
size: -
D: -
CDR3: CASSLIYEQFF
DNA: TGTGCCAGCAGCTTAATCTATGAGCAGTTCTTC

J: TRBJ1-2
V: TRBV4-1
size: -
D: -
CDR3: CASSQEGRNYGYTF
DNA: TGCGCCAGCAGCCAAGAAGGCAGGAACTATGGCTACACCTTC

J: TRBJ2-7
V: TRBV12-1
size: -
D: -
CDR3: CASTPQKTSGSLEGYF
DNA: TGTGCCAGCACTCCTCAAAAAACTAGCGGGAGTCTCGAGGGGTACTTC

J: TRBJ2-1
V: TRBV4-1
size: -
D: TRBD2
CDR3: CASSQSRASGPEQFF
DNA: TGCGCCAGCAGCCAATCTCGGGCTAGCGGGCCCGAGCAGTTCTTC

J: TRBJ1-1
V: TRBV2
size: -
D: -
CDR3: CASSERQLEAFF
DNA: TGTGCCAGCAGTGAAAGACAGCTAGAAGCTTTCTTT

J: TRBJ1-5
V: TRBV5-4
size: -
D: -
CDR3: CASSQELYNQPQHF
DNA: TGTGCCAGCAGCCAAGAACTCTACAATCAGCCCCAGCATTTT

J: TRBJ2-7
V: TRBV27
size: -
D: -
CDR3: CASSLSGHPSEQYF
DNA: TGTGCCAGCAGTTTAAGCGGACACCCTTCCGAGCAGTACTTC

J: TRBJ1-2
V: TRBV10-3
size: once
D: -
CDR3: CAISDWGNYGYTF
DNA: TGTGCCATCAGTGACTGGGGGAACTATGGCTACACCTTC

J: TRBJ2-7
V: TRBV5-4
size: -
D: TRBD1
CDR3: CASSWRGQGTYEQYF
DNA: TGTGCCAGCAGCTGGAGGGGACAGGGAACGTACGAGCAGTACTTC

J: TRBJ2-1
V: TRBV19
size: -
D: -
CDR3: CASRIVARSSYNEQFF
DNA: TGTGCCAGTCGGATCGTGGCGAGGAGCTCCTACAATGAGCAGTTCTTC